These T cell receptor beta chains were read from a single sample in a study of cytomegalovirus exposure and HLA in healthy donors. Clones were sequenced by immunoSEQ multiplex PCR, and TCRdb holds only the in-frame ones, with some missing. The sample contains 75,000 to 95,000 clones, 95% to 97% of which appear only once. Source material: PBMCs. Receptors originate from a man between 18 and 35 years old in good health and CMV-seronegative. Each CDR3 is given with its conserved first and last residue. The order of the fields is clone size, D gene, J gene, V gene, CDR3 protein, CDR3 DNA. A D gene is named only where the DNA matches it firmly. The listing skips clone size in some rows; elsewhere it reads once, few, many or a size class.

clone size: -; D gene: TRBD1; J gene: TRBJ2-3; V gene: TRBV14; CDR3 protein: CASSVRQGRGDTQYF; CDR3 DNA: TGTGCCAGCAGCGTTCGACAGGGAAGAGGAGATACGCAGTATTTT
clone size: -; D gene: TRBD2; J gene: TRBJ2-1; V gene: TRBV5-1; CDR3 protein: CASSLGTSVTYNEQFF; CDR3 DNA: TGCGCCAGCAGCTTGGGAACTAGCGTTACCTACAATGAGCAGTTCTTC
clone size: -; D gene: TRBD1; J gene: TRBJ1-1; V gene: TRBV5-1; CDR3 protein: CASSFLGQGPQGTEAFF; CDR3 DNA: TGCGCCAGCAGCTTTCTCGGACAGGGCCCCCAGGGAACTGAAGCTTTCTTT
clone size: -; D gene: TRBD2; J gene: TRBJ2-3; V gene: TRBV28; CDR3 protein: CASSLWGRAPDTQYF; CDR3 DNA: TGTGCCAGCAGTTTATGGGGGAGGGCCCCAGATACGCAGTATTTT
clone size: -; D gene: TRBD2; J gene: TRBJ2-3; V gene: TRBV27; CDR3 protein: CASSFRPSGPSTDTQYF; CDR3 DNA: TGTGCCAGCAGTTTCCGCCCTAGCGGGCCCAGCACAGATACGCAGTATTTT
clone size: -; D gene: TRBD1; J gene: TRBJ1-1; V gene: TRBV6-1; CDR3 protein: CASSPSGQGETEAFF; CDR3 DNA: TGTGCCAGCAGCCCCTCGGGACAGGGAGAAACTGAAGCTTTCTTT
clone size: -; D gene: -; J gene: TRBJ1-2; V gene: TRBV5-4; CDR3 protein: CASSHPREGSYGYTF; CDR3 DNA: TGTGCCAGCAGCCATCCCCGAGAGGGTTCCTATGGCTACACCTTC
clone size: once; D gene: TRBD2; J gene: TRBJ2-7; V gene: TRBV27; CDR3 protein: CASSLKAREGPSGQYF; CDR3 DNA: TGTGCCAGCAGTTTAAAGGCCAGGGAGGGCCCATCGGGGCAGTACTTC
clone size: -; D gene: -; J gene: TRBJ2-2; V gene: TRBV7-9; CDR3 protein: CASIHTPGLNTGELFF; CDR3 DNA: TGTGCCAGCATTCACACCCCAGGCCTGAACACCGGGGAGCTGTTTTTT
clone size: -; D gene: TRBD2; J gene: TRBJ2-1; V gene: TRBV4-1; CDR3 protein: CASSQDLAGFTSYNEQFF; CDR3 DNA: TGCGCCAGCAGCCAAGATTTAGCGGGCTTTACCTCCTACAATGAGCAGTTCTTC
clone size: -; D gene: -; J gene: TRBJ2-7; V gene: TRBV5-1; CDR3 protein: CASSLAFLLPHTYEQYF; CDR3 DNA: TGCGCCAGCAGCTTGGCATTCCTCCTCCCGCACACGTACGAGCAGTACTTC
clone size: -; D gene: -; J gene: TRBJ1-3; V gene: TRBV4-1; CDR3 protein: CASSQDHSSGNTIYF; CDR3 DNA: TGCGCCAGCAGCCAAGATCACAGCTCTGGAAACACCATATATTTT
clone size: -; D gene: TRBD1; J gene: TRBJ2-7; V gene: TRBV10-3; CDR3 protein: CAISDFVGGSDDEQYF; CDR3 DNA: TGTGCCATCAGTGATTTCGTAGGGGGCTCTGACGACGAGCAGTACTTC
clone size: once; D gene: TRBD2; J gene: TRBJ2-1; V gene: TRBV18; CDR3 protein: CASSPPGLAGTNEQFF; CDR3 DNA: TGTGCCAGCTCACCCCCTGGGCTAGCGGGGACCAATGAGCAGTTCTTC
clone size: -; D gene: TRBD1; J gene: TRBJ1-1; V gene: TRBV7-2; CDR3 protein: CASPGGQGTDRPVGAFF; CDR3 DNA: TGTGCCAGCCCCGGGGGACAGGGGACGGATCGGCCGGTTGGAGCTTTCTTT
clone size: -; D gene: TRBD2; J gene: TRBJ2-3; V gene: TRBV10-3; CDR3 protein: CAISVITGTSHTDTQYF; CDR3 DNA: TGTGCCATCAGTGTCATTACCGGGACTAGTCACACAGATACGCAGTATTTT
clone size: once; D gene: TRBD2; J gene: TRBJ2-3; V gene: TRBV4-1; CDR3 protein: CASSQGPGLATDTQYF; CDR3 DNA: TGCGCCAGCAGCCAAGGACCGGGACTAGCGACTGATACGCAGTATTTT
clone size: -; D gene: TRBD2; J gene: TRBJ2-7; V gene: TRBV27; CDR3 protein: CASSSIAGEAEQYF; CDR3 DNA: TGTGCCAGCAGTTCTATAGCGGGAGAGGCCGAGCAGTACTTC
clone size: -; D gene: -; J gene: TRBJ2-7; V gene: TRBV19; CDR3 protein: CASGQFYEQYF; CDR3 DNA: TGTGCCAGTGGACAGTTCTACGAGCAGTACTTC
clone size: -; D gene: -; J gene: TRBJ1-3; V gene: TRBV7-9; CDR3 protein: CASSLWGGTGNTIYF; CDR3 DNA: TGTGCCAGCAGCTTATGGGGGGGCACTGGAAACACCATATATTTT
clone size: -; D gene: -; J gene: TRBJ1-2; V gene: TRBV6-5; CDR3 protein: CASHPGEIHYGYTF; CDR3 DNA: TGTGCCAGCCACCCAGGGGAAATACACTATGGCTACACCTTC
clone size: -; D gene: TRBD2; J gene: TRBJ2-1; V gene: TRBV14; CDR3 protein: CASSQGTSRQFF; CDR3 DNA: TGTGCCAGCAGCCAGGGGACTAGCCGGCAGTTCTTC
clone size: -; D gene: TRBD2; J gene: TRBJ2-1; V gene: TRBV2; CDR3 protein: CASRGTSGRNEQFF; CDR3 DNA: TGTGCCAGCAGGGGGACTAGCGGGAGAAATGAGCAGTTCTTC